This TCR beta chain was sequenced during a study of CD4 T cells in relation to SARS-CoV-2 and coronaviruses (dated by TCRdb to 2020 to 2022). The study in broad terms: Patient-derived lymphoblastoid cell lines were used to map the HLA restriction of shared crossreactive spike epitopes. At the level of individual TCR clonotypes, the study evaluated whether memory CD4+ T cells crossreact between the spike proteins of SARS-CoV-2 and those of common cold coronaviruses. The Adaptive Biotechnologies TCR-sequencing kit was used to sequence samples from three pre-COVID donors and the naive versus memory experiments, whereas other data were Illumina-based. A different, Illumina-based TCR-beta assay was used to sequence expansion assays from other donors in the study. The research as a whole found: Compared with monoreactive clones, crossreactive clones had significantly weaker SARS-CoV-2-driven expansion, a result consistent with antigenic imprinting. Crossreactivity analysis was centred on spike protein, so crossreactivity against other viral proteins was not assessed. No donor contributed both pre-pandemic and post-infection samples, which limited tracing the source of pre-existing responses. The study was limited by small numbers of patients and tested TCRs. Sequencing of naive versus memory cells indicated that the assay detects memory recall responses, not primary responses primed during culture. Memory CD4+ clonotypes crossrecognizing SARS-CoV-2 and at least one common cold coronavirus spike were found in 50% to 80% of donors.

The CDR3 spans 15 residues, from the cysteine through the phenylalanine. The DNA shown is the 45-base CDR3, in frame from base 1. Based on the germline V gene, the CDR1 and CDR2 sequences are MDHEN and SYDVKM. V and J are truncated by 2 bases and 1 base respectively, leaving an intervening sequence of 11 bases. This clone appeared a single time. The antigen it recognizes is unknown. No much larger clone is present one base from it, and per-base qualities are unavailable. CD4+ T cells from unexposed donors were collected before the COVID-19 pandemic (2011-2018). To separate naive from memory CD4+ T cells, cryopreserved PBMCs first underwent CD4 enrichment and then EasySep naive CD4+ T cell enrichment. Leukapheresis product for the unexposed donors was purchased commercially. Ficoll-Paque PLUS gradient centrifugation was used to isolate PBMCs from either whole blood or leukapheresis product. The PBMCs went either fresh into the expansion assay or into cryopreservation at -140 degrees C. The QIAamp Micro DNA Kit was used to extract genomic DNA from the CD4+ T cells.

Deep-resolution immunoSEQ TCR-beta sequencing was performed on DNA from uncultured naive and memory CD4+ T cells. In the source study's methods: Preprocessing removed nonproductive sequences and CDR3s not starting with C, not ending with F or W, or shorter than 7 amino acids. Cultured and uncultured naive and memory CD4+ repertoires were searched for CDR3s previously identified as spike- and CEF-reactive. CDR3 homology was measured as pairwise Levenshtein distance, computed with the stringdist R package after trimming three terminal residues from each end. The table was pulled from immuneACCESS by TCRdb, which kept in-frame rearrangements only. Such tables lose some clones; where checked, under half of the loss comes from unresolved V genes, and the rest has no known cause. Clonal size and the V and J genes are those of that table, whereas D and trimming came from the DNA. This sample lists roughly 71,000 clones; 80% to 90% were detected once. The ten biggest clones cover over 1.5% of the sample.

The clonotype comes from a human donor in good health. The chain couples TRBV28 to TRBJ2-5; TRBD1 is a possible D gene, resting on 6 matching bases. Sequencing input: memory CD4+ T cells from PBMCs. The sample's cell subset or site label, in plain terms: memory (non-naive) CD4+ T cells. The sequenced DNA: TGTGCCAGCAGTTTACCCCACAGGGCCCAAGAGACCCAGTACTTC. Protein translation: CASSLPHRAQETQYF.